This T cell receptor (beta chain) appears in the sequencing data of a study of vaccination and CD4 T cells after COVID-19. About the study: Every participant had a vaccine, which was either BNT162b2 or mRNA-1273, given in two doses. Post-COVID samples had a sampling time that fell a median around 100 days after diagnosis (range 35 to 161). Ranging from 14 to 241, the interval between dose two and post-vaccine sampling had a median of approximately 77 days.

V lost 9 bases, J lost 0 bases, and 8 bases lay in between. The CDR3 runs 12 residues. The V gene's germline CDR1 is SNHLY and CDR2 FYNNEI. The Oncomine TCR Beta short-read assay was applied to DNA of cultured CD4+ T cells. TCRdb recomputed calls from the PCR reads with MiXCR, one row per CDR3 protein. This sample has about 14,000 distinct CDR3 sequences, with 61% found just once. The sample's treatment: roughly 10-day PBMC culture with coronavirus spike peptide pools or control peptides (ViraFEST assay). This clonotype was seen a single time. What it binds is unknown. Sequencing used CD4+ T cells from blood, cultured in vitro. The receptor was isolated from a human donor who had recovered from COVID-19. This sequence joins TRBV2 and TRBJ1-1; D is ambiguous. CDR3 DNA: TGTGCCAGTCTCAGGATGAACACTGAAGCTTTCTTT. Translation gives CASLRMNTEAFF.